The rows below give T cell receptor beta chains drawn from one sample of a study of radiation and T cells in renal cell carcinoma. Measured with immunoSEQ multiplex PCR; TCRdb has only the in-frame clones, and not every one. The sample gives approximately 170,000 clones, roughly 90% of which show up once; around 11% is in the top ten. The sequenced sample was blood, obtained from a patient whose treatment included radiotherapy and nephrectomy. The origin of the receptors is a woman aged 45-59 years with renal cell carcinoma. The CDR3 runs from the conserved cysteine through the conserved F or W. A D gene is named only where the DNA matches it firmly. The size entry is marked missing in some rows and otherwise reads once, few, many or a size class.

.,TRBJ1-2,.,TRBV6-5,TGTGCCAGCAGGAGGGGTTTACACTATGGCTACACCTTC,CASRRGLHYGYTF
.,TRBJ2-3,once,TRBV5-1,TGCGCCAGCAGCTTGCCGGGGAGCACAGATACGCAGTATTTT,CASSLPGSTDTQYF
.,TRBJ2-4,.,TRBV4-2,TGTGCCAGCAGCCAAGGGGGACTGGGAAAGAAAAACATTCAGTACTTC,CASSQGGLGKKNIQYF
.,TRBJ1-2,.,TRBV7-3,TGTGCCAGCAGCTTAAAGGTGGGAGGCTATAACTATGGCTACACCTTC,CASSLKVGGYNYGYTF
.,TRBJ2-7,.,TRBV7-9,TGTGCCAGCAGCCATACCTACGAGCAGTACTTC,CASSHTYEQYF
.,TRBJ1-4,.,TRBV7-9,TGTGCCAGCAGCTTAGGGACAGAAAATGAAAAACTGTTTTTT,CASSLGTENEKLFF
.,TRBJ2-7,once,TRBV5-6,TGTGCCAGCAGCTTGTATCCAGGGGCAAGCTCCTACGAGCAGTACTTC,CASSLYPGASSYEQYF
.,TRBJ2-7,.,TRBV19,TGTGCCAGTAGTATAGTGGACGGTTCCTACGAGCAGTACTTC,CASSIVDGSYEQYF
.,TRBJ2-3,.,TRBV19,TGTGCCAGTAGGTTGGGGGCCGCAGATACGCAGTATTTT,CASRLGAADTQYF
.,TRBJ2-7,.,TRBV15,TGTGCCACCAGCACCCGGGGTGATAGCTCCTACGAGCAGTACTTC,CATSTRGDSSYEQYF
.,TRBJ1-2,.,TRBV27,TGTGCCACCTCAGGGGCCCTGGGCTACACCTTC,CATSGALGYTF
TRBD1,TRBJ2-6,once,TRBV13,TGTGCCAGCAGCGCAACCGGGACAGGGTATGGGGCCAACGTCCTGACTTTC,CASSATGTGYGANVLTF
.,TRBJ1-1,once,TRBV7-3,TGTGCCAGCAGCCCGCAGGGGAACACTGAAGCTTTCTTT,CASSPQGNTEAFF
TRBD2,TRBJ2-3,.,TRBV6-1,TGTGCCAGCAGTGACGAACTAGCGAACCCGCAGTATTTT,CASSDELANPQYF
.,TRBJ2-1,few,TRBV5-1,TGCGCCAGCAGCCCGATGATTGCGGGCTATAGCTCCTACAATGAGCAGTTCTTC,CASSPMIAGYSSYNEQFF
.,TRBJ2-2,.,TRBV19,TGTGCCAGTAAGCGAAGGAGGGAAAACACCGGGGAGCTGTTTTTT,CASKRRRENTGELFF
TRBD2,TRBJ2-7,.,TRBV19,TGTGCCAGTAGCAGCGGGGTTTGGGACGAGCAGTACTTC,CASSSGVWDEQYF
.,TRBJ2-7,.,TRBV5-1,TGCGCCAGCAGAGAACCGACCGGGACTCAAATCTACGAGCAGTACTTC,CASREPTGTQIYEQYF
TRBD2,TRBJ2-2,.,TRBV4-3,TGCGCCAGCAGCCAAAGCGGGGGTCGGACCGGGGAGCTGTTTTTT,CASSQSGGRTGELFF
TRBD1,TRBJ1-1,once,TRBV14,TGTGCCAGCAGCCCGAGACAGGGTCACATGAACACTGAAGCTTTCTTT,CASSPRQGHMNTEAFF
TRBD2,TRBJ2-4,.,TRBV2,TGTGCCAGCAGTGAAGACAGACCCGGGGGGAACATTCAGTACTTC,CASSEDRPGGNIQYF
TRBD1,TRBJ2-3,.,TRBV19,TGTGCCAGTAGTATTAGGTTAGTCGGGGGACAGGGCGCTGTGGATACGCAGTATTTT,CASSIRLVGGQGAVDTQYF
.,TRBJ1-1,once,TRBV7-7,TGTGCTAGCAGCTCCGCCTGGGGCACTGAAGCTTTCTTT,CASSSAWGTEAFF
.,TRBJ1-1,.,TRBV7-3,TGTGCCAGCAGCACGGACACTGAAGCTTTCTTT,CASSTDTEAFF
.,TRBJ2-2,.,TRBV11-2,TGTGCCAGCGTCAGCTTAGGATACGGGGAGACGAACACCGGGGAGCTGTTTTTT,CASVSLGYGETNTGELFF
TRBD2,TRBJ2-3,.,TRBV5-1,TGCGCCAGCAGCTTCGGGACTAGCGGGACCACAGATACGCAGTATTTT,CASSFGTSGTTDTQYF
TRBD1,TRBJ1-4,.,TRBV6-6,TGTGCCAGCAGTTACTGGACAGGGCGTAATGAAAAACTGTTTTTT,CASSYWTGRNEKLFF
.,TRBJ2-1,once,TRBV14,TGTGCCAGCAGCCAATTTTTACAGGGTGGCGAGCAGTTCTTC,CASSQFLQGGEQFF
TRBD1,TRBJ2-7,.,TRBV19,TGTGCCAGTAGTATGGGGACAGGGGTTGGCAAGCAGTACTTC,CASSMGTGVGKQYF
TRBD1,TRBJ1-2,.,TRBV9,TGTGCCAGCAGCACAAGGGACAGGGGGGTATTTGGCTACACCTTC,CASSTRDRGVFGYTF
TRBD2,TRBJ2-5,once,TRBV19,TGTGCCAGTAGTCAGGTAGCGGGGGGGCAAGAGACCCAGTACTTC,CASSQVAGGQETQYF
.,TRBJ2-7,.,TRBV2,TGTGCCAGCAGCCTCCAGGGGAAGGGCTACGAGCAGTACTTC,CASSLQGKGYEQYF
.,TRBJ2-3,.,TRBV19,TGTGCCATCCGGGGGGCCGGTACGCAGTATTTT,CAIRGAGTQYF
TRBD2,TRBJ2-5,.,TRBV7-2,TGTGCCAGCAGCCGCGGGGGGACCCAAGAGACCCAGTACTTC,CASSRGGTQETQYF
.,TRBJ1-2,few,TRBV13,TGTGCCAGCAGTCGAGGGGGCTACACCTTC,CASSRGGYTF
.,TRBJ1-1,few,TRBV30,TGTGCCTGCCACGCAGGGGTAAACACTGAAGCTTTCTTT,CACHAGVNTEAFF
.,TRBJ1-6,.,TRBV5-1,TGCGCCAGCAGCTTAACAGGGACTAATTCACCCCTCCACTTT,CASSLTGTNSPLHF
.,TRBJ2-3,.,TRBV7-2,TGTGCCAGCAGCCAGGGACTGGCCCGCGATACGCAGTATTTT,CASSQGLARDTQYF
TRBD1,TRBJ1-1,.,TRBV2,TGTGCCAGCAGTGAAGGCTTGGTCGCAGGGGGCGAAGCTTTCTTT,CASSEGLVAGGEAFF
.,TRBJ1-3,.,TRBV9,TGTGCCAGCAGCGTAGCTTGGGACGGGACTGGAAACACCATATATTTT,CASSVAWDGTGNTIYF
TRBD1,TRBJ1-2,.,TRBV2,TGTGCCAGCAGTATCTCCGGGACAGTTAACTATGGCTACACCTTC,CASSISGTVNYGYTF
.,TRBJ2-1,medium-sized,TRBV6-4,TGTGCCAGCAGTGCTCAAATCGACACCAATGAGCAGTTCTTC,CASSAQIDTNEQFF
TRBD1,TRBJ1-6,.,TRBV19,TGTGCCAGTTCTGTTCTAGGGACAGGCGGGTCCTCCTATAATTCACCCCTCCACTTT,CASSVLGTGGSSYNSPLHF
.,TRBJ1-5,.,TRBV7-2,TGTGCCAGCAGCTTAGGGCAGAGCAATCAGCCCCAGCATTTT,CASSLGQSNQPQHF
TRBD2,TRBJ2-4,.,TRBV11-1,TGTGCCAGCAGCTCCAGCGGGGGGGCCAAAAACATTCAGTACTTC,CASSSSGGAKNIQYF
TRBD1,TRBJ1-1,few,TRBV10-3,TGTGCCATCAGTAACCGGGACAGGGGCACGAACACTGAAGCTTTCTTT,CAISNRDRGTNTEAFF
.,TRBJ1-5,once,TRBV10-2,TGCGCCAGCAGTGAGCAAGGGGTTTACCAGCCCCAGCATTTT,CASSEQGVYQPQHF
TRBD1,TRBJ1-1,.,TRBV5-1,TGCGCCAGCAGTTTATCACCTACAGGGGCGGGTGTGAACACTGAAGCTTTCTTT,CASSLSPTGAGVNTEAFF
.,TRBJ2-2,.,TRBV19,TGTGCCACTGCCCCCTTGGGAGCAGCGAACACCGGGGAGCTGTTTTTT,CATAPLGAANTGELFF
.,TRBJ1-1,.,TRBV4-3,TGCGCCAGCAGCCAAGCGATAGGGGGCACTGAAGCTTTCTTT,CASSQAIGGTEAFF
.,TRBJ2-7,.,TRBV6-6,TGTGCCAGCAATACAGGCTCGGGGTTTTTCTACGAGCAGTACTTC,CASNTGSGFFYEQYF
.,TRBJ1-2,.,TRBV25-1,TGTGCCAGCAGGGACTCCGGGACCAACTATGGCTACACCTTC,CASRDSGTNYGYTF
.,TRBJ1-4,.,TRBV19,TGTGCCAGTAGTATCGTACACCGGGGTGAAAAACTGTTTTTT,CASSIVHRGEKLFF
.,TRBJ1-1,.,TRBV19,TGTGCCAGTAGTATCCAGGGAACGACTGAAGCTTTCTTT,CASSIQGTTEAFF